These 27 T cell receptor beta chains were all obtained from the same sample, sequenced in a study of response to subunit inactivated influenza vaccine. Using its own MiXCR run on the RT-PCR reads, TCRdb lists one record per CDR3 protein. Here the sample spans more than 150,000 distinct CDR3 sequences, about 10% being singletons. Material: CD8+ T cells sorted from PBMCs, obtained 23 to 25 months after vaccination. These receptors were obtained from a man aged 50-75 years who received an inactivated influenza vaccine.

This clonotype was picked up a small number of times. The chain joins TRBV6-2 or TRBV6-3 to TRBJ2-1; TRBD2 agrees at 7 bases. Per the germline V gene, CDR1 is MNHEY and CDR2 is SVGEGT. CDR3 length: 15 amino acids. Trimming removed 8 bases from V and 8 bases from J; junction bases left unmatched: 15. CDR3 nucleotide sequence: TGTGCCAGCTCGTACGGCGGGAGTTTTAGCTATGAGCAGTTCTTC. Amino acid sequence: CASSYGGSFSYEQFF.

The V call is TRBV10-1, the J call TRBJ2-1, with D possibly TRBD2 on 5 matching bases. Trimming cost V 0 bases and J 6 bases, with 15 bases left between them. The CDR3 totals 16 residues. Germline CDR1 is WNHNN and CDR2 is SYGVQD (reference sequence). CDR3 sequence: CASSESRTLPFNEQFF. The CDR3 coding sequence is TGCGCCAGCAGTGAGTCTAGGACTCTGCCCTTCAATGAGCAGTTCTTC.

The J gene is TRBJ2-7, the V gene TRBV28; 7 bases match TRBD2. Germline V gene data show CDR1 as MDHEN and CDR2 as SYDVKM. The V and J ends lost 3 bases and 1 base, in that order; junction bases with no gene match: 3. This CDR3 is 14 amino acids long. The CDR3 is CASSFGGRSYEQYF. The CDR3, as DNA: TGTGCCAGCAGTTTTGGCGGGAGATCCTACGAGCAGTACTTC.

V and J are TRBV19 and TRBJ1-1; 12 bases line up with TRBD1. J was trimmed by 1 base and V by 6 bases; bases with no gene match: 6. The CDR3 is 16 residues long. The germline V gene encodes CDR1 LNHDA and CDR2 SQIVND (reference sequence). This CDR3 reads CASSTGTGGPNTEAFF. As DNA, the CDR3 is TGTGCCAGTAGCACCGGGACAGGGGGCCCGAACACTGAAGCTTTCTTT.

This clonotype was detected only a few times. The J gene is TRBJ1-3, the V gene TRBV4-3; D is possibly TRBD1 (5 bases). Trimming removed 4 bases at V and 0 bases at J, with 13 bases between. The V gene's germline CDR1 is LGHNA and CDR2 YSLEER. The CDR3 extends over 16 amino acids. CDR3 nucleotide sequence: TGCGCCAGCAGCCCCCAAGTCAGGGTCTCTGGAAACACCATATATTTT. Protein product: CASSPQVRVSGNTIYF.

In this sample, this clonotype turned up a few times. This rearrangement joins TRBV15 to TRBJ1-3; D is unclear. With 0 bases removed from V and 0 bases from J, the gap between germline ends came to 12 bases. The CDR3 consists of 17 residues. The V gene's germline CDR1 is LNHNV and CDR2 YYDKDF (reference sequence). The CDR3 loop reads CATSRDVALYSGNTIYF. The CDR3 DNA is TGTGCCACCAGCAGAGATGTAGCACTTTACTCTGGAAACACCATATATTTT.

This clonotype was seen many times. V is TRBV6-6 and J is TRBJ2-1; 7 bases line up with TRBD1. The length of the CDR3 is 13 residues. CDR1 is MNHNY, CDR2 SVGAGI, per germline (reference sequence). V shed 7 bases and J 1 base; nucleotides not matched to a gene: 1. The DNA of the CDR3 is TGTGCCAGCAACAGGGGTTCCTACAATGAGCAGTTCTTC. Translating gives CASNRGSYNEQFF.

This clonotype was counted between two and nine times. The V call is TRBV12-3 or TRBV12-4, the J call TRBJ2-2, with D perhaps being TRBD1 or TRBD2 (5 bases each). The CDR3 runs 13 residues. CDR3 protein: CAVWGRDTGELFF. The CDR3 coding sequence is TGTGCGGTGTGGGGGAGAGACACCGGGGAGCTGTTTTTT.

The chain links TRBV4-1 to TRBJ2-3, with a weak D call TRBD2 (6 bases). Trimming left V 0 bases short and J 6 bases short, with 10 bases between. This CDR3 comprises 14 residues. Germline V gene data show CDR1 as MGHRA and CDR2 as YSYEKL. CDR3 in amino acids: CASSQDRTTDTQYF. CDR3 in DNA: TGCGCCAGCAGCCAAGATAGGACTACGGATACGCAGTATTTT.

This clonotype was recorded at least ten times. V usage is TRBV21-1 and J usage is TRBJ1-1. TRBV21-1 is shown as a pseudogene. This CDR3 contains 13 residues. The CDR3 here is CASNKLLGTEAFF. The CDR3 coding sequence is TGTGCCAGCAACAAACTATTGGGCACTGAAGCTTTCTTT.

This clonotype occurred a few times. This chain links TRBV9 with TRBJ2-7; D ambiguous. This CDR3 has 14 residues. V was shortened by 0 bases and J by 0 bases, with 7 bases between the two germline ends. The V gene's germline CDR1 is SGDLS and CDR2 YYNGEE. The CDR3 region has the DNA TGTGCCAGCAGCGTAGGGCTAAGCTCCTACGAGCAGTACTTC. Its protein product is CASSVGLSSYEQYF.

This clonotype came up many times. The chain joins TRBV29-1 to TRBJ2-3; D might be TRBD1 or TRBD2, each matching 5 bases. This CDR3 is 13 amino acids long. Per the germline V gene, CDR1 is SQVTM and CDR2 is ANQGSEA. Trimming stripped 5 bases from V and 2 bases from J, with 11 bases between. The CDR3 loop is CSVWGGLTDTQYF. The DNA for the CDR3 is TGCAGCGTTTGGGGCGGACTCACAGATACGCAGTATTTT.

Ten or more counts support this clonotype. The V gene is TRBV20-1, the J gene TRBJ2-7; 7 bases line up with TRBD1. J was trimmed by 1 base and V by 2 bases; bases with no gene match: 8. CDR1 and CDR2 from the germline V gene are DFQATT and SNEGSKA (reference sequence). There are 15 residues in the CDR3. Written as DNA, the CDR3 is TGCAGTGCTAGACTCCCGGGACAGATTTCCTACGAGCAGTACTTC. This codes for CSARLPGQISYEQYF.

The chain combines TRBV2 with TRBJ2-3; the match to TRBD2 covers 12 bases. Per germline, CDR1 SNHLY and CDR2 FYNNEI. V shed 5 bases, J shed 2 bases, and the junction held 11 bases outside the gene matches. The CDR3 sequence is 18 residues long. The CDR3 DNA sequence: TGTGCCAGCAGTCGGGGACTAGCGGGCCCTAACCTCACAGATACGCAGTATTTT. Translated: CASSRGLAGPNLTDTQYF.

The V gene is TRBV28, the J gene TRBJ2-1; maybe TRBD1 (5 bases). Germline V gene lookup returns CDR1 MDHEN and CDR2 SYDVKM. CDR3 length: 13 residues. V lost 3 bases, J lost 5 bases, and 8 bases lay in between. The CDR3 protein is CASSLPGNNEQFF. For the CDR3, the DNA is TGTGCCAGCAGTTTGCCAGGGAACAATGAGCAGTTCTTC.

The chain joins TRBV5-6 to TRBJ2-7; D is perhaps TRBD2 (6 bases). From germline, CDR1 is SGHDT and CDR2 YYEEEE. CDR3 length: 15 residues. V lost 0 bases, J lost 3 bases, and 13 bases lay in between. The CDR3 region has the DNA TGTGCCAGCAGCTTGGATGGCCAGGGACTCTACGAGCAGTACTTC. Its protein is CASSLDGQGLYEQYF. The entire variable domain, with the rest obtained from reference TRBV5-6 and TRBJ2-7, is as follows: DAGVTQSPTHLIKTRGQQVTLRCSPKSGHDTVSWYQQALGQGPQFIFQYYEEEERQRGNFPDRFSGHQFPNYSSELNVNALLLGDSALYLCASSLDGQGLYEQYFGPGTRLTVT.

The chain links TRBV25-1 to TRBJ1-1; 10 bases agree with TRBD1. The CDR3 length is 15 residues. Trimming at V came to 4 bases and at J to 2 bases, leaving 4 bases not matched to a gene. Germline V gene lookup returns CDR1 MGHDK and CDR2 SYGVNS. The CDR3 here is CASSGQGAGNTEAFF. As DNA, the CDR3 is TGTGCCAGCAGTGGACAGGGGGCGGGAAACACTGAAGCTTTCTTT.

This clonotype came up a few times. The chain couples TRBV25-1 to TRBJ2-7; 10 nucleotides line up with TRBD1. The germline gives CDR1 MGHDK, CDR2 SYGVNS. The CDR3 consists of 15 residues. J was trimmed by 6 bases and V by 5 bases; bases with no gene match: 10. CDR3 nucleotides: TGTGCCAGCAGTCACGGGACAGGGGTTTCGGTCGAGCAGTACTTC. Amino acid sequence: CASSHGTGVSVEQYF.

V gene TRBV11-2 combines with J gene TRBJ2-2; 12 positions agree with TRBD2. The germline V gene has CDR1 SGHAT and CDR2 FQNNGV. J was trimmed by 3 bases and V by 4 bases; bases with no gene match: 3. The CDR3 is made up of 16 amino acids. Here the CDR3 DNA reads TGTGCCAGCAGCTGGACTAGCGGGGTCTACACCGGGGAGCTGTTTTTT. Encoded protein: CASSWTSGVYTGELFF. Using reference TRBV11-2 and TRBJ2-2 for the parts outside the CDR3, the full variable domain is EAGVAQSPRYKIIEKRQSVAFWCNPISGHATLYWYQQILGQGPKLLIQFQNNGVVDDSQLPKDRFSAERLKGVDSTLKIQPAKLEDSAVYLCASSWTSGVYTGELFFGEGSRLTVL.

The chain joins TRBV5-1 to TRBJ2-1, with D uncertain. V lost 2 bases to trimming and J lost 0 bases, with 3 bases between them. Germline CDR1 is SGHRS and CDR2 is YFSETQ. This CDR3 region has 13 residues. The CDR3 is CASSFGSYNEQFF. Written as DNA, the CDR3 is TGCGCCAGCAGCTTTGGCTCCTACAATGAGCAGTTCTTC.

This clonotype was recorded at least ten times. In DNA form, the CDR3 reads TGTGCCAGCAGTATCCAGGGAGGGGCAGATACGCAGTATTTT. Its protein product is CASSIQGGADTQYF. The chain recombines TRBV12-3 or TRBV12-4 with TRBJ2-3; 7 nucleotides match TRBD2. The CDR3 is 14 amino acids. The ends lost 5 bases at V and 4 bases at J; junction bases unmatched: 6.

The chain couples TRBV7-9 to TRBJ1-2; D unclear. Germline V gene data show CDR1 as SEHNR and CDR2 as FQNEAQ (reference sequence). The V and J ends lost 5 bases and 8 bases respectively, with 15 bases between them. The CDR3 spans 13 residues. The CDR3: CASSRPGPTGYTF. CDR3 nucleotide sequence: TGTGCCAGCAGCCGCCCCGGGCCCACGGGCTACACCTTC. The whole variable domain, filled in from reference TRBV7-9 and TRBJ1-2, reads DTGVSQNPRHKITKRGQNVTFRCDPISEHNRLYWYRQTLGQGPEFLTYFQNEAQLEKSRLLSDRFSAERPKGSFSTLEIQRTEQGDSAMYLCASSRPGPTGYTFGSGTRLTVV.

This clonotype occurred many times. The CDR3 reads CASSAKTSGAYNEQFF. CDR3 nucleotide sequence: TGTGCCAGCAGCGCCAAGACTAGCGGAGCATACAATGAGCAGTTCTTC. This sequence joins TRBV7-9 and TRBJ2-1; TRBD2 matches 9 bases. Germline CDR1 reads SEHNR; CDR2 reads FQNEAQ (reference sequence). This CDR3 comprises 16 residues. V lost 5 bases to trimming and J lost 4 bases; unmatched junction nucleotides: 9.

The chain joins TRBV20-1 to TRBJ2-7, with TRBD1 matching over 7 bases. This CDR3 contains 13 residues. V shed 5 bases and J 1 base; nucleotides not matched to a gene: 5. Germline V lookup: CDR1 DFQATT, CDR2 SNEGSKA (reference sequence). The CDR3, as DNA: TGCAGTGCTTCTGACAGGGAATCCTACGAGCAGTACTTC. This sequence encodes CSASDRESYEQYF.

This chain links TRBV12-3 or TRBV12-4 with TRBJ2-7, with 7 bases fitting TRBD2. Trimming at V came to 5 bases and at J to 3 bases, leaving 13 bases not matched to a gene. This CDR3 spans 16 amino acids. CDR3 DNA: TGTGCCAGCAGTCCTTCGCCGGGACTAAAACTCTACGAGCAGTACTTC. Its translation is CASSPSPGLKLYEQYF.

The table lists this clonotype with a few counts. This chain uses TRBV6-2 or TRBV6-3 with TRBJ1-5; possible D gene TRBD1, 6 bases. In germline, CDR1 is MNHEY, CDR2 SVGEGT. V lost 8 bases to trimming and J lost 0 bases, with 8 bases between them. The CDR3 length is 13 residues. The CDR3: CASRDNSNQPQHF. The CDR3, as DNA: TGTGCCAGCCGGGACAATAGCAATCAGCCCCAGCATTTT.

In this sample, this clonotype turned up a few times. The junction shows a germline mismatch at one end, possibly a read error. The chain carries TRBV7-9 and TRBJ1-1, with D hard to call. Germline V gene sequence: CDR1 SEHNR, CDR2 FQNEAQ (reference sequence). The CDR3 consists of 11 residues. The CDR3 DNA reads TGTGCCAGCAGCTTAGTCCCTGAAGCTGTCTTT. As protein: CASSLVPEAVF.